Listed here are 18 T cell receptor beta chains from one sample, sequenced in a study of blood T cell repertoires in COVID-19. Sequenced by immunoSEQ multiplex PCR; TCRdb stores in-frame clones only, minus some. The sample shows around 420,000 clones, approximately 91% of them seen only once. Specimen: PBMCs or T cells enriched from blood (not recorded which). The receptors shown here come from a woman aged 40 to 49 with acute COVID-19.

J is TRBJ2-3 and V is TRBV6-1, with D maybe TRBD1 (7 bases). The CDR3 is 17 amino acids. Germline CDR1 reads MNHNS; CDR2 reads SASEGT. With 1 base removed from V and 3 bases from J, the gap between germline ends came to 17 bases. The CDR3: CASSEVAGTARTDTQYF. The CDR3 bases are TGTGCCAGCAGTGAAGTCGCGGGGACAGCCCGGACAGATACGCAGTATTTT.

J is TRBJ1-3 and V is TRBV18; a weak D match, TRBD1 (6 bases). The V end lost 2 bases, the J end lost 0 bases, and 17 bases lay between the germline ends. In germline, CDR1 is KGHSH, CDR2 LQKENI. The CDR3 runs to 18 residues. The CDR3 here is CASSPSATGPSSGNTIYF. CDR3 nucleotide sequence: TGTGCCAGCTCACCATCCGCGACAGGCCCGAGCTCTGGAAACACCATATATTTT. Drawing the rest from reference TRBV18 and TRBJ1-3, the complete variable domain is NAGVMQNPRHLVRRRGQEARLRCSPMKGHSHVYWYRQLPEEGLKFMVYLQKENIIDESGMPKERFSAEFPKEGPSILRIQQVVRGDSAAYFCASSPSATGPSSGNTIYFGEGSWLTVV.

CDR3: CASSPGREVRNTEAFF. As DNA, the CDR3 is TGTGCCAGCTCACCGGGTAGGGAGGTTCGGAACACTGAAGCTTTCTTT. This chain links TRBV18 with TRBJ1-1; D ambiguous. Germline V lookup: CDR1 KGHSH, CDR2 LQKENI. This CDR3 has 16 amino acids. The V end was cut by 3 bases, the J end by 1 base, with 15 bases between.

This chain connects TRBV24-1 to TRBJ1-1; unclear D gene. CDR3 length: 12 amino acids. V dropped 5 bases and J dropped 1 base, with 4 bases sitting between them. Germline-derived CDR1 and CDR2 are KGHDR and SFDVKD. The CDR3 DNA sequence: TGTGCCACCAGTGCTTGGAACACTGAAGCTTTCTTT. Translating gives CATSAWNTEAFF.

This chain links TRBV19 with TRBJ2-7; 7 bases line up with TRBD1. CDR1 and CDR2 (germline): LNHDA, SQIVND (reference sequence). There are 16 residues in the CDR3. J lost 0 bases, V lost 5 bases, and 10 bases had no gene match. The CDR3 region is CASSPRQGRSSYEQYF. CDR3 bases: TGTGCCAGTAGTCCCCGACAGGGCAGAAGCTCCTACGAGCAGTACTTC.

This clone appeared once. The J gene is TRBJ2-3, the V gene TRBV6-5; 10 bases fit TRBD2. This CDR3 is 14 amino acids long. Germline assignment: CDR1 MNHEY and CDR2 SVGAGI. V shed 8 bases and J 1 base; nucleotides not matched to a gene: 3. The CDR3 nucleotides read TGTGCCAGCGGCCTAGCGGGGGGCACAGATACGCAGTATTTT. This sequence encodes CASGLAGGTDTQYF.

The chain links TRBV5-4 to TRBJ2-1; 10 bases align to TRBD2. CDR3 size: 15 residues. Germline V gene data show CDR1 as SGHNT and CDR2 as YYREEE (reference sequence). The V and J ends lost 0 bases and 3 bases, in that order; junction bases with no gene match: 0. CDR3 residues: CASSLVAGGYNEQFF. CDR3 nucleotide sequence: TGTGCCAGCAGCTTGGTAGCGGGGGGCTACAATGAGCAGTTCTTC.

This sequence joins TRBV5-6 and TRBJ1-5; tentative D call: TRBD1 (5 bases). The V gene lost 2 bases and the J gene lost 0 bases, with 9 bases spanning the gap. This CDR3 is 15 amino acids long. The germline V gene has CDR1 SGHDT and CDR2 YYEEEE. The CDR3 coding sequence is TGTGCCAGCAGCTTTCGGGGACTTAGCAATCAGCCCCAGCATTTT. Amino acid sequence: CASSFRGLSNQPQHF. The whole variable domain, filled in from reference TRBV5-6 and TRBJ1-5, reads DAGVTQSPTHLIKTRGQQVTLRCSPKSGHDTVSWYQQALGQGPQFIFQYYEEEERQRGNFPDRFSGHQFPNYSSELNVNALLLGDSALYLCASSFRGLSNQPQHFGDGTRLSIL.

The chain recombines TRBV9 with TRBJ1-2, with D maybe TRBD1 (6 bases). The germline gives CDR1 SGDLS, CDR2 YYNGEE. This CDR3 contains 13 residues. Trimming took 6 bases from V and 4 from J, leaving 13 bases between them. The CDR3, as DNA: TGTGCCAGCACTCCGGGGGGCGGCTATGGCTACACCTTC. Amino acids: CASTPGGGYGYTF.

The chain recombines TRBV2 with TRBJ2-2, with 9 nucleotides matching TRBD1. This CDR3 spans 15 amino acids. The V and J ends lost 7 bases and 4 bases, in that order; junction bases with no gene match: 7. CDR1 and CDR2 from the germline V gene are SNHLY and FYNNEI. For the CDR3, the DNA is TGTGCCAGCACTCGACAGGGGGGAGGCACCGGGGAGCTGTTTTTT. It codes for CASTRQGGGTGELFF.

The CDR3 DNA sequence: TGCAGCGTTGTGGGACAGGGGTTAGCAGAGACCCAGTACTTC. Its protein is CSVVGQGLAETQYF. The chain is built from TRBV29-1 and TRBJ2-5; TRBD1 agrees at 10 bases. V gave up 4 bases and J gave up 4 bases; unmatched junction bases: 6. Germline lookup yields CDR1 SQVTM and CDR2 ANQGSEA. The CDR3 is 14 amino acids.

The chain uses TRBV21-1 and TRBJ1-2. TRBV21-1 is annotated as a pseudogene. The CDR3 totals 16 residues. The CDR3 is CASSRREGTAHYGYTF. The DNA for the CDR3 is TGTGCCAGCAGCAGAAGAGAGGGGACTGCCCACTATGGCTACACCTTC.

This clone was recorded once. J is TRBJ2-3 and V is TRBV4-1; D is possibly TRBD1 (5 bases). Trimming stripped 4 bases from V and 4 bases from J, with 15 bases between. The CDR3 is 15 residues long. CDR1 and CDR2 (germline): MGHRA, YSYEKL. CDR3 protein: CASSPPAGRSDTQYF. The CDR3 DNA is TGCGCCAGCAGCCCCCCCGCAGGGCGGTCAGATACGCAGTATTTT.

This clone has just a few counts. V gene TRBV2 combines with J gene TRBJ2-7; D perhaps matches TRBD1 (6 bases). Trimming cost V 6 bases and J 3 bases, with 6 bases left between them. The CDR3 consists of 11 residues. Germline lookup yields CDR1 SNHLY and CDR2 FYNNEI. This chain's CDR3 is CASRQGYEQYF. In DNA, the CDR3 is TGTGCCAGCAGACAGGGCTACGAGCAGTACTTC.

V is TRBV20-1 and J is TRBJ2-4; no reliable D call. V was cut by 3 bases and J by 4 bases, with 13 bases left in between. Germline V lookup: CDR1 DFQATT, CDR2 SNEGSKA (reference sequence). The CDR3 covers 14 residues. The CDR3 is CSASAPFGKNIQYF. The CDR3 nucleotides are TGCAGTGCTAGTGCCCCGTTCGGGAAAAACATTCAGTACTTC.

This clone occurred once. The rearrangement links TRBV19 to TRBJ1-1, with D perhaps matching TRBD1 (6 bases). The CDR3 spans 13 residues. Germline V gene data show CDR1 as LNHDA and CDR2 as SQIVND (reference sequence). The V and J ends lost 4 bases and 6 bases respectively, with 12 bases between them. The CDR3 DNA follows: TGTGCCAGTAGTACTACAGGGTCCGCTGAAGCTTTCTTT. Amino acid sequence: CASSTTGSAEAFF.

This clone occurred once. This chain connects TRBV10-2 to TRBJ2-3, with 9 bases that match TRBD2. Trimming took 4 bases from V and 2 from J; bases not matched to a gene: 7. The CDR3 sequence is 16 residues long. Germline CDR1 and CDR2: WSHSY and SAAADI. The CDR3 bases are TGCGCCAGCAGTGCGAGTAGCGGGGGCCTCACAGATACGCAGTATTTT. Amino acid sequence: CASSASSGGLTDTQYF.

The chain uses TRBV5-4 and TRBJ1-1, with 9 bases fitting TRBD1. The germline V gene has CDR1 SGHNT and CDR2 YYREEE (reference sequence). The junction had 1 base not matched to a gene; V was cut back by 4 bases and J by 6 bases. This CDR3 contains 12 residues. The CDR3 sequence is CASSRDRAEAFF. The CDR3 nucleotides read TGTGCCAGCAGCCGGGACAGGGCTGAAGCTTTCTTT.